The clone carrying this T cell receptor (beta chain) was picked up one time. Germline CDR1 LNHNV, CDR2 YYDKDF (reference sequence). V shed 1 base and J shed 5 bases, with 11 bases lying between them. The CDR3 sequence is 14 residues long. This sample is drawn from a study of blood T cell repertoires in COVID-19. Overall study: From the United States, Italy and Spain came samples of acute and convalescent COVID-19. T cells, B-cell-depleted T cells, or PBMCs provided the cDNA or gDNA that served as material.

Original methodology: Researchers report that nucleated cell counts were estimated from reference gene primer amplification. The method was immunoSEQ multiplex PCR; TCRdb's version includes in-frame clones alone and lacks a portion of them. V, J and clone size were drawn from that table, and D and trimming were deduced from the DNA. The sample holds 120,000 or so clones; over 80% are singletons and the top ten take roughly 1.9%. This TCR was sampled from a man in his 70s with acute or convalescent COVID-19. Sequenced sample: peripheral blood. The chain recombines TRBV15 with TRBJ1-2; D unclear. This chain's CDR3 is CATSRAPVSYGYTF. For the CDR3, the DNA is TGTGCCACCAGCAGAGCCCCCGTTAGTTATGGCTACACCTTC.